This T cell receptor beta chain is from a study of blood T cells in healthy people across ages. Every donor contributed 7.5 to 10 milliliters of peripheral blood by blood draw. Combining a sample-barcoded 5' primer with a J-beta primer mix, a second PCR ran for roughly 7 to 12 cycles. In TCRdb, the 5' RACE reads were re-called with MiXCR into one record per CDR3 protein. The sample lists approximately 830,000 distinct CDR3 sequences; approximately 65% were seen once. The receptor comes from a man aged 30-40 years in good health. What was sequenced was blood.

The CDR3, as DNA: TGTGCCAGCAGCGGTCCGACTAGCGGAAGAACCTACAATGAGCAGTTCTTC. It specifies CASSGPTSGRTYNEQFF. The chain combines TRBV7-6 with TRBJ2-1; the match to TRBD2 covers 9 bases. CDR3 length: 17 residues. CDR1 is SGHVS and CDR2 is FNYEAQ in the germline V gene. V dropped 5 bases and J dropped 2; count of bases not matched to a gene: 10.